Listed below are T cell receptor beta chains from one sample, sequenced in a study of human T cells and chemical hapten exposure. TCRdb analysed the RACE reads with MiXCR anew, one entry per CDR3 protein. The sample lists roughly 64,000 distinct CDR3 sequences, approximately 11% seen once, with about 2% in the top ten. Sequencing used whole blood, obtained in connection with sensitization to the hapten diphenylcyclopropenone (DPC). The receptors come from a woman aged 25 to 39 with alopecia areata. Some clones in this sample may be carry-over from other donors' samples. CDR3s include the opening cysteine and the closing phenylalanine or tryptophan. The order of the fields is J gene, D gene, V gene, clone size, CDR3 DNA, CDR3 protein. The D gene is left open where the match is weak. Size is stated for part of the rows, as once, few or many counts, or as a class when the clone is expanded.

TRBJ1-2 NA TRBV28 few TGTGCCAGCAGTCCCGGACGATCTGTGAACACCTTC CASSPGRSVNTF
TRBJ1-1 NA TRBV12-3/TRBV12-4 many TGTGCCAGCAGTCCCCACGAGGGGGATCTAAGTACTGAAGCTTTCTTT CASSPHEGDLSTEAFF
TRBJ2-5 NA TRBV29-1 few TGCAGCGTTGAAGTTGTCCAAACAGGTTTTCGAGAGACCCAGTACTTC CSVEVVQTGFRETQYF
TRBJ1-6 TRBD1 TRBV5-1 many TGCGCCAGCAGCTTCCAGGGACAGTCCACCTATAATTCACCCCTCCACTTT CASSFQGQSTYNSPLHF
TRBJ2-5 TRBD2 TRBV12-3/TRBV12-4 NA TGTGCCAGCAGAATAGCCATGACTAGCGGAGAGCAAGAGACCCAGTACTTC CASRIAMTSGEQETQYF
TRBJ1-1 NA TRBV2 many TGTGCCAGCAGCGCCAGGGGCGAGGCCACTGAAGCTTTCTTT CASSARGEATEAFF
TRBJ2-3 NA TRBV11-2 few TGTGCCAGCAGCACCCGGACAGCGAAAGATACGCAGTATTTT CASSTRTAKDTQYF
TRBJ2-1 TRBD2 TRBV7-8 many TGTGCCAGCAGCCATCTAGCGGTAAGCTCCTACAATGAGCAGTTCTTC CASSHLAVSSYNEQFF
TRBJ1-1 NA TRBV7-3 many TGTGCCAGCAGCCCCCGACCGGGAGGCGTGGACACTGAAGCTTTCTTT CASSPRPGGVDTEAFF
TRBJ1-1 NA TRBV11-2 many TGTGCCAGCAGCCGGGACCGATGGGACACTGAAGCTTTCTTT CASSRDRWDTEAFF
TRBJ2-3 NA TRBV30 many TGTGCCTGGAAGAGTGGGAGTAACAGGGATACGCAGTATTTT CAWKSGSNRDTQYF
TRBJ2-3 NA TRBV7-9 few TGTGCCAGCAGCTTAGCCCGCACAGATACGCAGTATTTT CASSLARTDTQYF
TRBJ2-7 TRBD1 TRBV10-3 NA TGTGCCGCGACCCGGGACAGCGCCTACGAGCAGTACTTC CAATRDSAYEQYF
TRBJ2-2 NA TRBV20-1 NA TGCAGTGTAGTAGATGTGGGAAGGAACACCGGGGAGCTGTTTTTT CSVVDVGRNTGELFF
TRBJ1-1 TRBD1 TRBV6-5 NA TGTGCCAGCAGAATATACAGGGGTGGGACTGAAGCTTTCTTT CASRIYRGGTEAFF
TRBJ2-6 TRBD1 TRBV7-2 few TGTGCCAGCAGCCCTCGGACAGGGGGCTTCATTGGGGCCAACGTCCTGACTTTC CASSPRTGGFIGANVLTF
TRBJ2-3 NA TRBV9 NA TGTGCCAGCAGTACTACAGATACGCAGTATTTT CASSTTDTQYF
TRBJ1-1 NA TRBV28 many TGTGCCAGCAGCCCCGGGGGGGCGATCACTGAAGCTTTCTTT CASSPGGAITEAFF
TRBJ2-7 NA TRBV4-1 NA TGCGCCAGCAGCCAAGGCCCTGACAGCTCCTACGAGCAGTACTTC CASSQGPDSSYEQYF
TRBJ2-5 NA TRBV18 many TGTGCCAGCTCACCCGCCGGGGTCGAGACCCAGTACTTC CASSPAGVETQYF
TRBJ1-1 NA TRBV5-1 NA TGCGCCAGCAGATTCAGGGAGACCACTGAAGCTTTCTTT CASRFRETTEAFF
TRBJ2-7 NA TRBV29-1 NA TGCAGCGTTGAATTCCGTTCAGGGTACGAGCAGTACTTC CSVEFRSGYEQYF
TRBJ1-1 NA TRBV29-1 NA TGCAGCGTTCCGGGACCCCGTTCCACTGAAGCTTTCTTT CSVPGPRSTEAFF
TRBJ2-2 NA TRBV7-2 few TGTGCCAGCAGCTTAGCGCAGGGATTTACCCGGGAGCTGTTTTTT CASSLAQGFTRELFF
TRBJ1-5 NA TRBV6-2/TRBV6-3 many TGTGCCAGCAGTTCCAGGACAGTTCAGCCCCAGCATTTT CASSSRTVQPQHF
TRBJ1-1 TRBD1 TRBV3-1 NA TGTGCCAGCCCCGGGACAGCCCCTGAAGCTTTCTTT CASPGTAPEAFF
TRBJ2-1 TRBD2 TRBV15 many TGTGCCACCAGCAGAGTAGGTAGTAGCGGGGGGCTCTCCTACAATGAGCAGTTCTTC CATSRVGSSGGLSYNEQFF
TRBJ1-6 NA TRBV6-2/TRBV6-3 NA TGTGCCAGCAGTTACGGGGACGTTAATTCACCCCTCCACTTT CASSYGDVNSPLHF
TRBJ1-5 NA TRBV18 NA TGTGCCAGCTCACCAAGGGTAGATCAGCCCCAGCATTTT CASSPRVDQPQHF
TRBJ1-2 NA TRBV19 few TGTGCCAGTAGTATCAGCCCATTGGACTATGGCTACACCTTC CASSISPLDYGYTF
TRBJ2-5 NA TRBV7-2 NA TGTGCCAGCAGCTATCAGACCCTCCAAGAGACCCAGTACTTC CASSYQTLQETQYF
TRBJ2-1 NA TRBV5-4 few TGTGCCAGCAGCTCCCGGGCTCAGGGACCCTACAATGAGCAGTTCTTC CASSSRAQGPYNEQFF
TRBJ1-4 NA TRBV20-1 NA TGCAGTGCGAAACAGGGTATGGGTGAAAAACTGTTTTTT CSAKQGMGEKLFF
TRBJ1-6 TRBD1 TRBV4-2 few TGTGCCAGCAGCCAAGAGGGGACAGTAAATTCACCCCTCCACTTT CASSQEGTVNSPLHF
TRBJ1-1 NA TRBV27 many TGTGCCAGCAGTTTATCAGGGGGAACAAACACTGAAGCTTTCTTT CASSLSGGTNTEAFF
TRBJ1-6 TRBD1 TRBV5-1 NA TGCGCCAGCAGCTCGGGGACAGAGCATTCACCCCTCCACTTT CASSSGTEHSPLHF
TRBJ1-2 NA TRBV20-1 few TGCAGTGTCCGGGCTGCCGACGGTACTAACTATGGCTACACCTTC CSVRAADGTNYGYTF
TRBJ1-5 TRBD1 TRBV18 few TGTGCCAGCTCACCCGGACAGGTTAGCAATCAGCCCCAGCATTTT CASSPGQVSNQPQHF
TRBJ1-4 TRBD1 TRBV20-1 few TGCAGTGCTAGAGATGACAGGGGATCTAATGAAAAACTGTTTTTT CSARDDRGSNEKLFF